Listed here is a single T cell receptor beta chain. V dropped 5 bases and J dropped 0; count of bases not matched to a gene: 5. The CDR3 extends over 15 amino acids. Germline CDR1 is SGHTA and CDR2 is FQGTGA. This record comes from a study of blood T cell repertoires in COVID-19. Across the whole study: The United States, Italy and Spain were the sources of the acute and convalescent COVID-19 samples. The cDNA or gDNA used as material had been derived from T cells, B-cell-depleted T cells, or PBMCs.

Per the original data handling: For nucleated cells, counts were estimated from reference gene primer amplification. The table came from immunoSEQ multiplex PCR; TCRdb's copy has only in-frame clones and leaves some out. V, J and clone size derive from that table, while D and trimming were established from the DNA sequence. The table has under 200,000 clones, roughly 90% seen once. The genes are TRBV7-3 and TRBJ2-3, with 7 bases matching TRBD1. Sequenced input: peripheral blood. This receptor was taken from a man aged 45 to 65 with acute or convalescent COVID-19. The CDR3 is CASSQPGQSTDTQYF. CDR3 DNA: TGTGCCAGCAGCCAGCCGGGACAGAGCACAGATACGCAGTATTTT. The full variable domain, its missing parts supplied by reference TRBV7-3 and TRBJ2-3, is GAGVSQTPSNKVTEKGKYVELRCDPISGHTALYWYRQSLGQGPEFLIYFQGTGAADDSGLPNDRFFAVRPEGSVSTLKIQRTERGDSAVYLCASSQPGQSTDTQYFGPGTRLTVL.